These 11 T cell receptor beta chains originate from one sample sequenced in a study of memory CD4+ T cells and cytomegalovirus serostatus. Assay used: immunoSEQ multiplex PCR; TCRdb lists only in-frame clones, some missing. In the table there are about 82,000 clones, 75% to 90% of which are singletons. Single viable CD3+CD4+CD8-CD45RO+ cells were sorted as the memory CD4+ T cells. Material: memory CD4+ T cells from blood. These receptors were taken from an adult in good health and CMV-seronegative.

V and J are TRBV2 and TRBJ2-1; the match to TRBD2 covers 9 bases. V trimming: 7 bases; J trimming: 4 bases; junction bases outside the gene matches: 2. CDR3 length: 13 residues. The germline V gene encodes CDR1 SNHLY and CDR2 FYNNEI. The CDR3 DNA sequence: TGTGCCAGCAAGGCGGGGGGGTACAATGAGCAGTTCTTC. Translating gives CASKAGGYNEQFF. The full variable domain, rest sourced from reference TRBV2 and TRBJ2-1, is EPEVTQTPSHQVTQMGQEVILRCVPISNHLYFYWYRQILGQKVEFLVSFYNNEISEKSEIFDDQFSVERPDGSNFTLKIRSTKLEDSAMYFCASKAGGYNEQFFGPGTRLTVL.

This clone was seen only once. The V call is TRBV7-9, the J call TRBJ2-7, with 7 bases aligning to TRBD1. CDR3 length: 14 residues. Germline CDR1 SEHNR, CDR2 FQNEAQ (reference sequence). Trimming cost V 2 bases and J 3 bases; bases outside gene matches: 4. The CDR3 loop is CASSLNRGFYEQYF. The CDR3 bases are TGTGCCAGCAGCTTAAACAGGGGTTTCTACGAGCAGTACTTC.

J is TRBJ2-5 and V is TRBV6-5; D is unclear. The J call may be faulty, since TRBJ2-7 better matches the DNA end. The V gene's germline CDR1 is MNHEY and CDR2 SVGAGI. The CDR3 is 14 amino acids. The CDR3 reads CASSYYGRTYEQYF. The CDR3 DNA is TGTGCCAGCAGTTACTATGGCAGAACCTACGAGCAGTACTTC.

The chain employs TRBV19 and TRBJ2-7; D is perhaps TRBD1 (6 bases). The CDR3 runs 16 residues. Per the germline V gene, CDR1 is LNHDA and CDR2 is SQIVND (reference sequence). Trimming took 4 bases from V and 4 from J, leaving 20 bases between them. Here the CDR3 reads CASSNNTGTRKYEQYF. The CDR3 DNA sequence: TGTGCCAGTAGTAACAATACCGGGACACGTAAATACGAGCAGTACTTC.

The rearrangement uses TRBV5-4 and TRBJ2-1; 9 bases are shared with TRBD1. The CDR3 loop spans 16 amino acids. The junction had 13 bases not matched to a gene; V was cut back by 4 bases and J by 8 bases. Germline-derived CDR1 and CDR2 are SGHNT and YYREEE (reference sequence). This CDR3 is CASSPPSTGGKHEQFF. The CDR3 DNA reads TGTGCCAGCAGCCCACCATCGACAGGGGGTAAGCATGAGCAGTTCTTC.

The V and J genes are TRBV6-1 and TRBJ1-6, with 9 bases identical to TRBD1. The CDR3 consists of 15 residues. V was clipped by 2 bases and J by 9 bases; unmatched bases: 5. The germline gives CDR1 MNHNS, CDR2 SASEGT. CDR3 region: CASSESGTGSSPLHF. The CDR3, as DNA: TGTGCCAGCAGTGAATCAGGGACAGGGAGTTCACCCCTCCACTTT.

The chain couples TRBV10-1 to TRBJ2-7, with 8 nucleotides matching TRBD1. Germline V gene lookup returns CDR1 WNHNN and CDR2 SYGVQD (reference sequence). The CDR3 has 16 residues. V dropped 5 bases and J dropped 3; count of bases not matched to a gene: 12. This CDR3 is CASSPRSGGSLYEQYF. CDR3 DNA sequence: TGCGCCAGCAGTCCTAGATCAGGGGGCTCCCTCTACGAGCAGTACTTC.

Only a few counts were recorded for this clone. This chain joins TRBV2 and TRBJ1-1; TRBD1 might be the D (6 bases). From germline, CDR1 is SNHLY and CDR2 FYNNEI. This CDR3 contains 13 residues. V was clipped by 5 bases and J by 1 base, with 8 bases between them. In nucleotides, the CDR3 is TGTGCCAGCAGTAACAGGGAGAACACTGAAGCTTTCTTT. Translated: CASSNRENTEAFF. The full variable domain, completed using reference TRBV2 and TRBJ1-1, is EPEVTQTPSHQVTQMGQEVILRCVPISNHLYFYWYRQILGQKVEFLVSFYNNEISEKSEIFDDQFSVERPDGSNFTLKIRSTKLEDSAMYFCASSNRENTEAFFGQGTRLTVV.

This chain joins TRBV10-3 and TRBJ1-2; 7 nucleotides match TRBD1. The CDR3 is 12 amino acids. The V gene's germline CDR1 is ENHRY and CDR2 SYGVKD. V lost 8 bases, J lost 1 base, and 1 base stayed unmatched. The CDR3 loop reads CAISGGNYGYTF. CDR3 DNA: TGTGCCATCTCAGGGGGTAACTATGGCTACACCTTC.

This sequence joins TRBV7-9 and TRBJ1-2; no reliable D call. Between the trimmed V and J ends, which lost 2 bases and 3 bases, there was a span of 10 bases. Germline V CDR1 and CDR2: SEHNR, FQNEAQ (reference sequence). This CDR3 comprises 14 residues. CDR3 residues: CASSLTGSHYGYTF. The CDR3 DNA is TGTGCCAGCAGCTTAACGGGGTCCCACTATGGCTACACCTTC.

The chain joins TRBV19 to TRBJ1-2; maybe TRBD1 (5 bases). V was cut by 7 bases and J by 1 base, with 10 bases left in between. Germline V gene sequence: CDR1 LNHDA, CDR2 SQIVND (reference sequence). The CDR3 has 13 amino acids. CDR3 nucleotides: TGTGCCAGTACCAGACAGATTAACTATGGCTACACCTTC. It codes for CASTRQINYGYTF.